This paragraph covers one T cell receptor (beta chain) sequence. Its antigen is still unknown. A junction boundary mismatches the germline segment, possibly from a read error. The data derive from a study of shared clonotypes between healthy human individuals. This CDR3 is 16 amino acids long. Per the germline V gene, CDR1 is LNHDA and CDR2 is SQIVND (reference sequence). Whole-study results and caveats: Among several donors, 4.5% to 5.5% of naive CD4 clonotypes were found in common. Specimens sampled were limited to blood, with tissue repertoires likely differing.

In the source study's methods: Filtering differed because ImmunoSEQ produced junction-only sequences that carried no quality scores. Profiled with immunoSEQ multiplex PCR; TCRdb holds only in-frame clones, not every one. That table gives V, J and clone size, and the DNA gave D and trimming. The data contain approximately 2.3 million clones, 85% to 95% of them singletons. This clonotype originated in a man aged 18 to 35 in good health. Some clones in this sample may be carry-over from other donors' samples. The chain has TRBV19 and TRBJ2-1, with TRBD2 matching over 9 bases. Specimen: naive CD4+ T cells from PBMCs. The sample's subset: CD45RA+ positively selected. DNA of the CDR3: TGTACCAGTAGTACGAATAGCGGGAGCTCCTACAATGAGCAGTTCTTC. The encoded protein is CTSSTNSGSSYNEQFF.